These 19 T cell receptor beta chains came from one sample sequenced in a study of T cell changes during pregnancy in multiple sclerosis. Repertoires were generated with immunoSEQ multiplex PCR, while TCRdb's copy carries only in-frame clones and drops some. Among about 75,000 clones listed, around 92% were seen once. Source: peripheral blood, taken in the first trimester of pregnancy. These receptors came from a female donor in good health, enrolled as a control in a pregnancy study.

The chain is built from TRBV18 and TRBJ2-5; possibly TRBD1 for D (6 bases). The V end lost 2 bases, the J end lost 5 bases, and 9 bases lay between the germline ends. Germline loops: CDR1 KGHSH, CDR2 LQKENI. This CDR3 comprises 13 residues. The CDR3 reads CASSPRGIETQYF. The CDR3 DNA follows: TGTGCCAGCTCACCAAGGGGGATTGAGACCCAGTACTTC.

The gene calls are TRBV6-6 and TRBJ2-3; 12 positions match TRBD2. Losses at the gene ends were 5 bases for V and 4 bases for J; bases not matched to a gene: 4. Looked up from germline, CDR1 is MNHNY and CDR2 is SVGAGI (reference sequence). The CDR3 length is 15 residues. CDR3 coding DNA: TGTGCCAGCAGTCCTAGCGGGGGGGCCCCAGATACGCAGTATTTT. Translating gives CASSPSGGAPDTQYF.

The rearrangement uses TRBV29-1 and TRBJ1-1; D possibly corresponds to TRBD1 (6 bases). There are 10 residues in the CDR3. V was clipped by 4 bases and J by 8 bases, with 8 bases between them. Germline lookup yields CDR1 SQVTM and CDR2 ANQGSEA. CDR3 sequence (DNA): TGCAGCGTTGTTACAGGGGAAGCTTTCTTT. Protein sequence: CSVVTGEAFF.

V and J are TRBV25-1 and TRBJ2-2; 12 bases align to TRBD2. The germline V gene encodes CDR1 MGHDK and CDR2 SYGVNS. V lost 4 bases and J lost 4; bases outside the gene matches: 10. The CDR3 has 18 residues. The CDR3 bases are TGTGCCAGCAGTGGCTCTGGACTAGCGGGAAGATCCACCGGGGAGCTGTTTTTT. Its protein is CASSGSGLAGRSTGELFF.

The chain is built from TRBV27 and TRBJ2-7; 10 bases line up with TRBD2. Trimming removed 6 bases from V and 4 bases from J; junction bases left unmatched: 6. Per germline, CDR1 MNHEY and CDR2 SMNVEV (reference sequence). This CDR3 comprises 14 residues. The CDR3 region is CASRSSSGRYEQYF. DNA for the CDR3: TGTGCCAGCAGGTCGTCTAGCGGGAGATACGAGCAGTACTTC.

The rearrangement uses TRBV10-1 and TRBJ2-5, with 13 positions matching TRBD2. The CDR3 sequence is 17 residues long. The germline V gene has CDR1 WNHNN and CDR2 SYGVQD (reference sequence). Trimming cost V 7 bases and J 3 bases; bases outside gene matches: 11. The CDR3 loop reads CASNPSKLAGGEETQYF. For the CDR3, the DNA is TGCGCCAGCAATCCATCAAAACTAGCGGGGGGGGAAGAGACCCAGTACTTC.

This clone appeared a single time. The J gene is TRBJ2-2, the V gene TRBV7-2; D might be TRBD1 (6 bases). V was trimmed by 6 bases and J by 4 bases, leaving 21 bases between them. The CDR3 length is 17 residues. In germline, CDR1 is SGHTA, CDR2 FQGNSA. CDR3 in amino acids: CASSFRTVGGVTGELFF. The CDR3 DNA reads TGTGCCAGCAGTTTCCGGACAGTGGGCGGCGTCACCGGGGAGCTGTTTTTT.

The chain links TRBV9 to TRBJ2-2; D possibly corresponds to TRBD2 (6 bases). Germline loops: CDR1 SGDLS, CDR2 YYNGEE. The CDR3 length is 14 residues. V lost 3 bases and J 5 bases, leaving 11 bases between the germline ends. The CDR3 region is CASSANGSTGELFF. Here the CDR3 DNA reads TGTGCCAGCAGCGCGAACGGGAGTACCGGGGAGCTGTTTTTT.

This rearrangement joins TRBV28 to TRBJ2-1, with 9 bases fitting TRBD1. V was clipped by 5 bases and J by 6 bases; unmatched bases: 8. This CDR3 spans 15 amino acids. The germline gives CDR1 MDHEN, CDR2 SYDVKM. The CDR3, as DNA: TGTGCCAGCAGTCCCAGGGACAGGGTAGGCAATGAGCAGTTCTTC. Protein product: CASSPRDRVGNEQFF.

The rearrangement links TRBV2 to TRBJ1-5; 8 nucleotides line up with TRBD1. CDR3 length: 17 residues. V was clipped by 6 bases and J by 0 bases; unmatched bases: 10. Looked up from germline, CDR1 is SNHLY and CDR2 is FYNNEI. CDR3 DNA: TGTGCCAGCAGCCCAAGCCGGACAGGGATTAGCAATCAGCCCCAGCATTTT. Translated: CASSPSRTGISNQPQHF.

The chain joins TRBV7-2 to TRBJ1-1; tentative D call: TRBD1 (5 bases). This CDR3 region has 14 residues. The germline V and J ends were trimmed by 6 bases and 3 bases, with 14 bases remaining between them. CDR1 and CDR2 (germline): SGHTA, FQGNSA. The CDR3 protein is CASRRRVADTEAFF. The CDR3 nucleotides read TGTGCCAGCAGACGCAGGGTAGCAGACACTGAAGCTTTCTTT.

This clone was picked up a small number of times. The chain's CDR3 is CASSGTSGSGAYEQYF. CDR3 nucleotides: TGTGCCAGCAGTGGGACTAGCGGGAGTGGGGCCTACGAGCAGTACTTC. J is TRBJ2-7 and V is TRBV2, with 13 bases that match TRBD2. Germline CDR1 reads SNHLY; CDR2 reads FYNNEI. J gave up 2 bases and V 4 bases, and 5 bases lay outside the gene matches. CDR3 length: 16 amino acids.

The chain combines TRBV20-1 with TRBJ2-7; D remains unclear. The CDR3 is 11 amino acids. Germline V gene data show CDR1 as DFQATT and CDR2 as SNEGSKA (reference sequence). Between the trimmed V and J ends, which lost 5 bases and 2 bases, there was a span of 7 bases. CDR3 DNA: TGCAGTGCTGAAGTAGCCTACGAGCAGTACTTC. Translation gives CSAEVAYEQYF.

The gene calls are TRBV2 and TRBJ1-1; D might be TRBD1 (5 bases). Germline lookup yields CDR1 SNHLY and CDR2 FYNNEI. V lost 6 bases, J lost 3 bases, and 14 bases lay in between. The length of the CDR3 is 14 residues. CDR3 coding DNA: TGTGCCAGCAGGGAGCTGGACATCTACACTGAAGCTTTCTTT. Amino acids: CASRELDIYTEAFF.

The J gene is TRBJ2-1, the V gene TRBV7-9; D not resolved. This CDR3 is 19 amino acids long. Trimming cost V 5 bases and J 8 bases, with 31 bases left between them. Looked up from germline, CDR1 is SEHNR and CDR2 is FQNEAQ (reference sequence). The DNA for the CDR3 is TGTGCCAGCAGCGTTCCCGTGGGCAGGCCTACCCTCCTGGGCGATGAGCAGTTCTTC. Translating gives CASSVPVGRPTLLGDEQFF.

J is TRBJ2-6 and V is TRBV7-2; D is possibly TRBD1 (8 bases). Germline CDR1 is SGHTA and CDR2 is FQGNSA. The CDR3 is 18 residues long. Trimming stripped 8 bases from V and 0 bases from J, with 20 bases between. CDR3 nucleotide sequence: TGTGCCAGCGGGGCAGCGGGGACAGGCATCTCTGGGGCCAACGTCCTGACTTTC. It encodes CASGAAGTGISGANVLTF.

The rearrangement uses TRBV11-2 and TRBJ2-1; a possible D gene is TRBD1 (6 bases). From germline, CDR1 is SGHAT and CDR2 FQNNGV. The CDR3 has 15 amino acids. Trimming took 5 bases from V and 2 from J, leaving 13 bases between them. The CDR3 sequence: CASSPARGTYNEQFF. In DNA form, the CDR3 reads TGTGCCAGCAGCCCAGCGAGGGGGACCTACAATGAGCAGTTCTTC.

The chain uses TRBV7-9 and TRBJ1-5, with TRBD1 matching 9 bases. The V and J ends lost 6 bases and 4 bases, in that order; junction bases with no gene match: 4. The CDR3 is 14 residues long. The germline gives CDR1 SEHNR, CDR2 FQNEAQ (reference sequence). The CDR3, as DNA: TGTGCCAGCAGTCGGGGACAGGGAAATCAGCCCCAGCATTTT. Amino acids: CASSRGQGNQPQHF.

This chain uses TRBV7-2 with TRBJ2-2, with 7 bases aligning to TRBD1. Germline V CDR1 and CDR2: SGHTA, FQGNSA. The V gene end was trimmed by 0 bases and the J gene end by 5 bases; junction bases not matched to a gene: 9. The CDR3 runs to 17 residues. In DNA form, the CDR3 reads TGTGCCAGCAGCTTAGCGCGCCCGACAGGGCGGACCGGGGAGCTGTTTTTT. This translates into CASSLARPTGRTGELFF. The variable domain in full, completed from reference TRBV7-2 and TRBJ2-2, reads GAGVSQSPSNKVTEKGKDVELRCDPISGHTALYWYRQSLGQGLEFLIYFQGNSAPDKSGLPSDRFSAERTGGSVSTLTIQRTQQEDSAVYLCASSLARPTGRTGELFFGEGSRLTVL.